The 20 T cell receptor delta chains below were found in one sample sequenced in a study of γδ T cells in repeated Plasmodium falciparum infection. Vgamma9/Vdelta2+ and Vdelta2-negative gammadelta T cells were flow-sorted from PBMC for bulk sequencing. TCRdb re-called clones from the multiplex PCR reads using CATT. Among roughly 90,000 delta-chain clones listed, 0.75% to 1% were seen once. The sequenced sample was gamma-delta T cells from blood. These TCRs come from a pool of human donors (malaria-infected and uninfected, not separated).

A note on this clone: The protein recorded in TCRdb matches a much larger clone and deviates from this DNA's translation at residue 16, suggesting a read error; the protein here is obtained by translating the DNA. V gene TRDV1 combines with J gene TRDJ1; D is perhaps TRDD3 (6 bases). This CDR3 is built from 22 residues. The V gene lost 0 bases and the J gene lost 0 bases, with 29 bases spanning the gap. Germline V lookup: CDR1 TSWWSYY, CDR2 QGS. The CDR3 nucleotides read TGTGCTCTTGGGGAACTGTACCGACTCGGGATAAGGAGAGTTGACGACACCGATAAACTCATCTTT. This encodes CALGELYRLGIRRVDDTDKLIF.

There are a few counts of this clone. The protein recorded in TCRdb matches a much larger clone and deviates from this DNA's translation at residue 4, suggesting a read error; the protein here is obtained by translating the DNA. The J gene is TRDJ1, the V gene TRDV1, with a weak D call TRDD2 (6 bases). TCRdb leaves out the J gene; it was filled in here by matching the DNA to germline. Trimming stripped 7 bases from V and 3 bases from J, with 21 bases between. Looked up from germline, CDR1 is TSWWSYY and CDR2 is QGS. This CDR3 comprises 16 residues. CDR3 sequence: CALERRGISSSDKLIF. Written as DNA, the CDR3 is TGTGCTCTTGAGCGCCGAGGGATTTCTTCCTCCGATAAACTCATCTTT.

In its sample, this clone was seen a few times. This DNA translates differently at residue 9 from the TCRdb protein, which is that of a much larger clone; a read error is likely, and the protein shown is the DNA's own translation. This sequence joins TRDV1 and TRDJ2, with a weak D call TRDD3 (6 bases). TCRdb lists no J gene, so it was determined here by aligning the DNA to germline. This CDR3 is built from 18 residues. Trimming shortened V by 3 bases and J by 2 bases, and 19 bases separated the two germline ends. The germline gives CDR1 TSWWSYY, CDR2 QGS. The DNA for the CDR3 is TGTGCTCTTGGGGATGTCATTGGGAGATACGACTTGACAGCACAACTCTTCTTT. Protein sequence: CALGDVIGRYDLTAQLFF.

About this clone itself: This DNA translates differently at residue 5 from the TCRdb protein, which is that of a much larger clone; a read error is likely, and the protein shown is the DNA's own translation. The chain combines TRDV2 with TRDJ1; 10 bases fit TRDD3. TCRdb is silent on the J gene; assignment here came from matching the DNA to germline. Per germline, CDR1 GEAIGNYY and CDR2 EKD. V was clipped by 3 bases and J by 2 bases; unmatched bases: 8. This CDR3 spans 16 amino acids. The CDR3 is CACDVLGDSRTDKLIF. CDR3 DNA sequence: TGTGCCTGTGACGTGCTGGGGGATAGTAGGACCGATAAACTCATCTTT.

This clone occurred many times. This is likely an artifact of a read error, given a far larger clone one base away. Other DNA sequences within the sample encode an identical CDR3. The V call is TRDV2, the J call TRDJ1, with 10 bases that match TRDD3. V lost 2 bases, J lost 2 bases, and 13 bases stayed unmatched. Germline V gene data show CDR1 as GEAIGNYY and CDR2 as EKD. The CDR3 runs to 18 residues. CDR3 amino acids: CACDKGDTATSQTDKLIF. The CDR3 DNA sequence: TGTGCCTGTGACAAGGGGGATACGGCCACGTCGCAGACCGATAAACTCATCTTT.

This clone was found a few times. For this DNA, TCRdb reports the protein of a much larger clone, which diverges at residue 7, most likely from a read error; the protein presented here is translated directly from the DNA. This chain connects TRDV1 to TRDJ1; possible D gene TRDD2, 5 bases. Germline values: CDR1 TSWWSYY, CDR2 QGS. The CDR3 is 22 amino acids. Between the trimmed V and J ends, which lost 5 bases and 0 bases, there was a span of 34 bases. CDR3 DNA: TGTGCTCTTGGGAAATCCCTCCTATATCGTACTGTAGTCCTAGGGTACACCGATAAACTCATCTTT. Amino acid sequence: CALGKSLLYRTVVLGYTDKLIF.

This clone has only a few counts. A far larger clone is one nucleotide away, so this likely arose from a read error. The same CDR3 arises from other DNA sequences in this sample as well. The CDR3 region is CALGELGSLSTGGYIPDKLIF. The CDR3 DNA follows: TGTGCTCTTGGGGAACTAGGTAGCCTGTCTACCGGGGGATACATCCCCGATAAACTCATCTTT. The chain carries TRDV1 and TRDJ1; 9 bases line up with TRDD3. Here the J gene was assigned by germline matching of the DNA, as TCRdb has none. The CDR3 covers 21 residues. V lost 0 bases, J lost 3 bases, and 20 bases stayed unmatched. Germline values: CDR1 TSWWSYY, CDR2 QGS.

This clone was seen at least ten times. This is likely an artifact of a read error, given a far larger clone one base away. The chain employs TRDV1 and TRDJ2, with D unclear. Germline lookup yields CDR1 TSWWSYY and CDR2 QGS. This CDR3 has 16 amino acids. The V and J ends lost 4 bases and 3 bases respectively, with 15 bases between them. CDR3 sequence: CALGVRGPWMTAQLFF. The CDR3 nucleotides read TGTGCTCTTGGGGTCCGTGGACCGTGGATGACAGCACAACTCTTCTTT.

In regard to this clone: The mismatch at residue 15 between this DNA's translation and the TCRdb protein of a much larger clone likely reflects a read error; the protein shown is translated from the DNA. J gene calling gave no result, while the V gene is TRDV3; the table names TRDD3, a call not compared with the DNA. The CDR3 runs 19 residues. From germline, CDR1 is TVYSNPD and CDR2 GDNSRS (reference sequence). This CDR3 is CAFYLAFPPSFGGYTSGIF. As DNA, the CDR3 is TGTGCCTTCTACCTGGCCTTCCCTCCATCTTTTGGGGGATACACAAGCGGCATCTTT.

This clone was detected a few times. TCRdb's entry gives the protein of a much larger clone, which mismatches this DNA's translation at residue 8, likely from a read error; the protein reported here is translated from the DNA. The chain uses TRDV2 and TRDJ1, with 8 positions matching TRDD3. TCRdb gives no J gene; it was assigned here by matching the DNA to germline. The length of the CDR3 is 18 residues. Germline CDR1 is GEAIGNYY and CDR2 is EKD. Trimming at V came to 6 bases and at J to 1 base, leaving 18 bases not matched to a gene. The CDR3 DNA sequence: TGTGCCTGTTTTCCACTTGAGTATGGGGGATCAGTCACCGATAAACTCATCTTT. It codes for CACFPLEYGGSVTDKLIF.

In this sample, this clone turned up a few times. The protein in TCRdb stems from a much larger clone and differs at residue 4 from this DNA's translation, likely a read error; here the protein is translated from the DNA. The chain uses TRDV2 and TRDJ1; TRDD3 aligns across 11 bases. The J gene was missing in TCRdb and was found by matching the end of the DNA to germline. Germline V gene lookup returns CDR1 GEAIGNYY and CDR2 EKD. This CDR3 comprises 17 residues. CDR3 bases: TGTGCCTGTGGCACCGGGAGGAGTACTGGGGGATACGATAAACTCATCTTT. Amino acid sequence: CACGTGRSTGGYDKLIF.

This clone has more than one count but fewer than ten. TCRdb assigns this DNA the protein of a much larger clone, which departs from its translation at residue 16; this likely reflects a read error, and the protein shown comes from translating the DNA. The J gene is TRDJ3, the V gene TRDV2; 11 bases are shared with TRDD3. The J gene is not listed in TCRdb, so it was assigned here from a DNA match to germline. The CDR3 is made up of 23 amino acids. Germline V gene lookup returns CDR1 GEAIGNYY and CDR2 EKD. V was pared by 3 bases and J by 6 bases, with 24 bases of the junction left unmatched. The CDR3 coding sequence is TGTGCCTGTGACCCCCTTGTGGAGATGGTGAAGCTGGGGGATACCCAGGACACCCGACAGATGTTTTTC. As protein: CACDPLVEMVKLGDTQDTRQMFF.

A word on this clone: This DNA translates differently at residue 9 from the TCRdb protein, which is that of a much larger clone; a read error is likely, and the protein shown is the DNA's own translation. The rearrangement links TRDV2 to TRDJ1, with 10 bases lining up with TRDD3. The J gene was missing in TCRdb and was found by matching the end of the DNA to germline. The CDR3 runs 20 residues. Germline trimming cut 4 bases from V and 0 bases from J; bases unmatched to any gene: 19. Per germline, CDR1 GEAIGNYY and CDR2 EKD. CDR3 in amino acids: CACDHTRQRLGDRYTDKLIF. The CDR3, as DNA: TGTGCCTGTGATCACACCCGCCAGAGACTGGGGGATCGGTACACCGATAAACTCATCTTT.

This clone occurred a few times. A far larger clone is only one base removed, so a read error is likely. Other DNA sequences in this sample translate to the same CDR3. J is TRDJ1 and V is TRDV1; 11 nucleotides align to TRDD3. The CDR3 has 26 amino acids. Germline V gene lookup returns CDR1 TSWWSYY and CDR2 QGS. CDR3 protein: CALGELEAYKARRGWGILADTDKLIF. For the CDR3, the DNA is TGTGCTCTTGGGGAACTAGAGGCCTACAAGGCCCGCCGTGGCTGGGGGATACTGGCGGACACCGATAAACTCATATTT.

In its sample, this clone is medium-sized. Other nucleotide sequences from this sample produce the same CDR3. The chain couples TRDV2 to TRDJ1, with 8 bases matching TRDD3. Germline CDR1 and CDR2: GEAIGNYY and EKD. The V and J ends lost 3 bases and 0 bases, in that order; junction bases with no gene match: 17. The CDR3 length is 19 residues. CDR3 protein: CACDRKRLYWGLYTDKLIF. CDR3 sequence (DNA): TGTGCCTGTGACCGGAAGAGATTGTACTGGGGGTTGTACACCGATAAACTCATCTTT.

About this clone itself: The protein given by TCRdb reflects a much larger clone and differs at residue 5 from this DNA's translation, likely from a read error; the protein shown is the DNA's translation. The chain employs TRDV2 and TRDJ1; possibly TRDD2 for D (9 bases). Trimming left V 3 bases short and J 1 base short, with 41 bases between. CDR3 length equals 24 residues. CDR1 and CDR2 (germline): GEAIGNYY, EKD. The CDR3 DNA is TGTGCCTGTGACCCCGTGAAGCTCGGCCTTCCTACAGGAACTGGGGGTTCTCTCACCGATAAACTCATCTTT. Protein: CACDPVKLGLPTGTGGSLTDKLIF.

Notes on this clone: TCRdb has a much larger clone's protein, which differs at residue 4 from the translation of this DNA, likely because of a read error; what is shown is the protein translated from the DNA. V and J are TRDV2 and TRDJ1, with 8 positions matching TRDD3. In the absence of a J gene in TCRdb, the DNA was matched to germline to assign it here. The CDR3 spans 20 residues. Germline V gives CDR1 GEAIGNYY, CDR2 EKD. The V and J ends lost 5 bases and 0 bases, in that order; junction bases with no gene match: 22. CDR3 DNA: TGTGCCTGTGGCCCGCTCGGAGGGGTTACTGGGGGGTTTTACACCGATAAACTCATCTTT. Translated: CACGPLGGVTGGFYTDKLIF.

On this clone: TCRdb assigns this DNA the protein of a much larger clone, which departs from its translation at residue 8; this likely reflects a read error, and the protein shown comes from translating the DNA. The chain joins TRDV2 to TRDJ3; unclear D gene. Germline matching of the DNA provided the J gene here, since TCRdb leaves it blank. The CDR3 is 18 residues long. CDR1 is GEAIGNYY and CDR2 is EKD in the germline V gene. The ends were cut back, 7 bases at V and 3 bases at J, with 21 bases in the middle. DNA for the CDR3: TGTGCCTGCGACGTCGTTACTGAAACTAACTGGGACACCCGACAGATGTTTTTC. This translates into CACDVVTETNWDTRQMFF.

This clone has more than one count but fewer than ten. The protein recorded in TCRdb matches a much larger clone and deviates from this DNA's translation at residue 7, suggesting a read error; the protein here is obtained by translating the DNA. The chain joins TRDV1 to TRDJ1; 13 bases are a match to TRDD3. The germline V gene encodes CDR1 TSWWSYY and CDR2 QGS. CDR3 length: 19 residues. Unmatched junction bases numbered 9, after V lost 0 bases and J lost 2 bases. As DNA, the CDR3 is TGTGCTCTTGGGGAACTTAGGGAGTACTGGGGGATACGGACCGATAAACTCATCTTT. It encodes CALGELREYWGIRTDKLIF.

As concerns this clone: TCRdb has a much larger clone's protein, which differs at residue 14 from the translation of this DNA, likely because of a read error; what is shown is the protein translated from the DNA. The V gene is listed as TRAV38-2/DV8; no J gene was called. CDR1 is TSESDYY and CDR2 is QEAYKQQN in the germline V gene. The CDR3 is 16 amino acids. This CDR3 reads CAYRSAPLSWADKHIF. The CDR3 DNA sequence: TGTGCTTATAGGAGCGCGCCCTTATCCTGGGCCGATAAACACATCTTT.